This TCR beta chain came from a study of blood T cell repertoires in COVID-19 (dated by TCRdb to 2020 to 2021). Regarding the research as a whole: Samples from collaborators originated in the United States, Italy and Spain and spanned both the acute and convalescent phases of COVID-19. Deeply sampled blood TCRbeta repertoires from subjects exposed to, actively infected with, or recovered from COVID-19 were included in the dataset. The samples were drawn from the first 160 participants of the ongoing ImmuneRACE study and from 1,254 subjects provided by 6 global collaborators. The material from the prospective study consisted of cDNA or gDNA derived from T cells, B-cell-depleted T cells, or PBMCs. The sample metadata nearly always contained a de-identified subject ID, COVID-19 status, age in years and sex. The repertoires were released in a freely available public database intended as a resource for research on the immune response to SARS-CoV-2. HLA class I and class II types, where available, came from metadata supplied by the sample provider rather than from assay-based typing.

Participants in the prospective study were aged about 18 to 90 years, lived in approximately 26 United States geographic areas, and enrolled through a virtual design. To assign participants to cohorts, the prospective study relied on clinical history that participants themselves reported in a screening survey and a study questionnaire. Recovered participants in ImmuneRACE Cohort 3 were defined by two consecutive negative NP/OP PCR tests, clearance by a healthcare professional, or resolution of symptoms. Mobile phlebotomists in the prospective study collected whole blood, serum and a nasopharyngeal or oropharyngeal swab from every participant. Participants in the prospective study had the option to provide additional blood draws and questionnaires over a roughly two-month period. Prospective study blood samples were shipped either frozen or at room temperature before DNA extraction. This clone was observed a handful of times. Its antigen target is currently unknown. The input lacks base qualities; no much larger clone sits a single base away.

Points the paper makes about the study in general: The amount of clinical and demographic metadata varied by source and participant and was provided uncurated.

TCRbeta CDR3 regions were amplified from genomic DNA using the immunoSEQ Assay, a bias-controlled multiplex PCR. Processing in the source paper ran as follows. Within the assay, amplification of reference gene primers was used to estimate how many nucleated cells each sample contained. To quantify the absolute abundance of each unique TCRbeta CDR3 rearrangement, sequence reads were collapsed and filtered. For each sample, productive Simpson clonality was calculated as the square root of Simpson's diversity index over productive rearrangements. The table was pulled from immuneACCESS by TCRdb, which kept in-frame rearrangements only. Such tables lose some clones; where checked, under half of the loss comes from unresolved V genes, and the rest has no known cause. D and trimming come from the DNA, and the V and J calls and clone size come from that table. Here the sample has approximately 100,000 clones; approximately 83% occur a single time. Less than 3% of the sample is held by the ten biggest clonotypes.

The germline ends are 12 bases apart after V is trimmed by 6 bases and J by 0 bases. The germline V gene (reference sequence) gives CDR1 as MNHEY and CDR2 as SMNVEV. Counted from cysteine to phenylalanine, this CDR3 has 15 amino acids. Only the CDR3 DNA stays, 45 bases, in frame from base 1. The receptor was isolated from a woman aged 45-65 years who had recovered from COVID-19. Sequenced sample: PBMCs or T cells enriched from blood (not recorded which). Rearrangement joined TRBV27 to TRBJ2-1; the D gene is perhaps TRBD2, from 6 matching bases. The DNA sequence is given as TGTGCCAGCAGCTTAGCGGAAAGCTCCTACAATGAGCAGTTCTTC. It encodes CASSLAESSYNEQFF.